Reported below is one TCR beta chain. Original processing methods: Amplification of reference gene primers provided the estimated nucleated cell counts. Profiling relied on immunoSEQ multiplex PCR, and the TCRdb table lists in-frame clones only, not all of them. The V and J calls and clone size come from that table; D and trimming were worked out from the DNA. The sample lists 200,000 to 250,000 clones; 87% were seen once. The data originate from a study of blood T cell repertoires in COVID-19. In the study overall: Samples representing acute and convalescent COVID-19 were sourced from the United States, Italy and Spain.

CDR1 and CDR2 (germline): SGHRS, YFSETQ. V gave up 4 bases and J gave up 2 bases, with 10 bases separating them. The length of the CDR3 is 13 residues. The TCR comes from a man younger than 35 with acute COVID-19. The gene calls are TRBV5-1 and TRBJ2-7; D may be TRBD2 (6 bases). The specimen sequenced was PBMCs or T cells enriched from blood (not recorded which). The CDR3 DNA follows: TGCGCCAGCAGCCTAGGGAGGACCTACGAGCAGTACTTC. This sequence encodes CASSLGRTYEQYF.